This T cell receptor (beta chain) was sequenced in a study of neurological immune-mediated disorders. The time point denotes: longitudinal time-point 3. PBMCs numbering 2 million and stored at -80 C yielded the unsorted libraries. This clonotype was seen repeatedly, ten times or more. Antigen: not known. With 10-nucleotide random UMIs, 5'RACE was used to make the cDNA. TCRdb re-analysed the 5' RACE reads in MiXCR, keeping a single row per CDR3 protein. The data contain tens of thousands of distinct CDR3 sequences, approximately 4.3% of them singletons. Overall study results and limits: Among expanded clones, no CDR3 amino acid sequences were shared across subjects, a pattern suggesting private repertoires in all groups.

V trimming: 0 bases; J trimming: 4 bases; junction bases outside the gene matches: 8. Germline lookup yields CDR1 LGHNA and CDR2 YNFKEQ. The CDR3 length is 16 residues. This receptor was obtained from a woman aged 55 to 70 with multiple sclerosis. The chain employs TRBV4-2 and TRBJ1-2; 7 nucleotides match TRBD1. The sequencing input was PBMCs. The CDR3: CASSQDLQGRFYGYTF. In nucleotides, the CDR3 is TGTGCCAGCAGCCAAGACTTACAGGGGAGATTCTATGGCTACACCTTC.